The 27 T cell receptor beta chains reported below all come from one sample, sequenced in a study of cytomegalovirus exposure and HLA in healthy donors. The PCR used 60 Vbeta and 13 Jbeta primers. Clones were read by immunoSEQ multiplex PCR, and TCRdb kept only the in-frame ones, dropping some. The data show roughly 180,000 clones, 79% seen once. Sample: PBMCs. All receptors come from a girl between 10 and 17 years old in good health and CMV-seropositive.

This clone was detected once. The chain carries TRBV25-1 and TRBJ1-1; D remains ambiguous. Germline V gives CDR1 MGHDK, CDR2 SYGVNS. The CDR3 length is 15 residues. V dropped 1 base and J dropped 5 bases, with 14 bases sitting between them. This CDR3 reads CASSELLSGRTEAFF. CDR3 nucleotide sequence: TGTGCCAGCAGTGAATTGTTATCGGGAAGGACTGAAGCTTTCTTT. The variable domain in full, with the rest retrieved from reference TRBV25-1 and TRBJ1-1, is EADIYQTPRYLVIGTGKKITLECSQTMGHDKMYWYQQDPGMELHLIHYSYGVNSTEKGDLSSESTVSRIRTEHFPLTLESARPSHTSQYLCASSELLSGRTEAFFGQGTRLTVV.

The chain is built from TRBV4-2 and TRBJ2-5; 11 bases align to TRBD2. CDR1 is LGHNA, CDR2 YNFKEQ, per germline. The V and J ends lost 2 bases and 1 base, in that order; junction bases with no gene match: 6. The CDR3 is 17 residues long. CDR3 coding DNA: TGTGCCAGCAGCCAACCCCCCACTAGCGGGGGCCAAGAGACCCAGTACTTC. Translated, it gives CASSQPPTSGGQETQYF.

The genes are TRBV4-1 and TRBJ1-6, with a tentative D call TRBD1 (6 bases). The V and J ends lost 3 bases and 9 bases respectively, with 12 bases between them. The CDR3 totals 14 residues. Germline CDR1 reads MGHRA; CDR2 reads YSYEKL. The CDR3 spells CASSQAGDGSPLHF. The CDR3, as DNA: TGCGCCAGCAGCCAGGCAGGGGATGGTTCACCCCTCCACTTT.

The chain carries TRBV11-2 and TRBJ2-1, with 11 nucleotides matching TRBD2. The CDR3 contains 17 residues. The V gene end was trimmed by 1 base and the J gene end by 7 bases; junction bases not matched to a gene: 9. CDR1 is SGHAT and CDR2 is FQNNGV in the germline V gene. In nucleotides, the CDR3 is TGTGCCAGCAGCTTAGCTTCAAAACTAGCGGGGGTTAATGAGCAGTTCTTC. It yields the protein CASSLASKLAGVNEQFF.

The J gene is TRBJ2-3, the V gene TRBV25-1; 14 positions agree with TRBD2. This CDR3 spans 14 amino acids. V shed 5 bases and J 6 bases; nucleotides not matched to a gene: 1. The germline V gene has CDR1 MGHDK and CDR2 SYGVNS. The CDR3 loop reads CASSRTSGRDTQYF. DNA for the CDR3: TGTGCCAGCAGTAGGACTAGCGGGAGGGATACGCAGTATTTT.

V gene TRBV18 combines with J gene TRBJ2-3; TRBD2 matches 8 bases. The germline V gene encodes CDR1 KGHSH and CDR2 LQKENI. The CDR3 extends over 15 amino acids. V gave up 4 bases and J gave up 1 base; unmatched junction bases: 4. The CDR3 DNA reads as TGTGCCAGCTCACAGGGTAGCGGGGGCACAGATACGCAGTATTTT. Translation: CASSQGSGGTDTQYF.

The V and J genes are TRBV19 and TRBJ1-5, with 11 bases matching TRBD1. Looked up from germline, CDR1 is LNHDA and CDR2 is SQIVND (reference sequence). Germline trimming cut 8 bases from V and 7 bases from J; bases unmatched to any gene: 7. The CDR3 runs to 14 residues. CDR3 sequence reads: CASGWTGGGQPQHF. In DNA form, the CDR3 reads TGTGCCAGTGGTTGGACAGGGGGCGGACAGCCCCAGCATTTT.

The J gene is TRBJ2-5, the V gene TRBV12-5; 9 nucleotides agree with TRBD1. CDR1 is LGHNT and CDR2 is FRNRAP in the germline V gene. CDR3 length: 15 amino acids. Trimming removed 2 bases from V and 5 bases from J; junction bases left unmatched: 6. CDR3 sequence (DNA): TGTGCTAGTGGTTTGACGACAGGGGGAGAGGAGACCCAGTACTTC. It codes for CASGLTTGGEETQYF. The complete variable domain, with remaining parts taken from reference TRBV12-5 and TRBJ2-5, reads DARVTQTPRHKVTEMGQEVTMRCQPILGHNTVFWYRQTMMQGLELLAYFRNRAPLDDSGMPKDRFSAEMPDATLATLKIQPSEPRDSAVYFCASGLTTGGEETQYFGPGTRLLVL.

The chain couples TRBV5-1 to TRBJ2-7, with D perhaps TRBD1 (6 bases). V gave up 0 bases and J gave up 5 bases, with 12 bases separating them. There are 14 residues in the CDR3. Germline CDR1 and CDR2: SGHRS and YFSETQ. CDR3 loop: CASSLGGQVHEQYF. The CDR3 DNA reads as TGCGCCAGCAGCTTGGGGGGACAAGTCCACGAGCAGTACTTC.

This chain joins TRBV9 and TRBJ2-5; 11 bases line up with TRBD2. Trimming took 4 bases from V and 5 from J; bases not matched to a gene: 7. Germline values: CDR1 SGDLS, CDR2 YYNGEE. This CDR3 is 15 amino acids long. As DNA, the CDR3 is TGTGCCAGCAGCTCCACTAGCGGGGGCGGGGAGACCCAGTACTTC. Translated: CASSSTSGGGETQYF.

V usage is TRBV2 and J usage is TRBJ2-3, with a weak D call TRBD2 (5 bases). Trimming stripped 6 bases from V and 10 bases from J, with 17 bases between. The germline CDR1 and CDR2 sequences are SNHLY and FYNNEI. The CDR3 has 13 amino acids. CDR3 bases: TGTGCCAGCAGGGCCCGGAGCCTAGCCCCGCAGTATTTT. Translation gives CASRARSLAPQYF.

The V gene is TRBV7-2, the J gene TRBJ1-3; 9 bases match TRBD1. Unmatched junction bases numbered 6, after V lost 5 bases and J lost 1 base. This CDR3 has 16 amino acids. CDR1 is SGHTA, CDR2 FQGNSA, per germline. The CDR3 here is CASSPRTGESGNTIYF. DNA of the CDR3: TGTGCCAGCAGCCCTCGGACAGGGGAGTCTGGAAACACCATATATTTT.

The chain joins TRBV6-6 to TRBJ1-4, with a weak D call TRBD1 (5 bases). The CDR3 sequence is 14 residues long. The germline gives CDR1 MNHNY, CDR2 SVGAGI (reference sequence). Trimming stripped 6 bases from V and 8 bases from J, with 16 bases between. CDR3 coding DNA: TGTGCCAGCAGACCTTCCCGGGGGTACGAAAAACTGTTTTTT. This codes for CASRPSRGYEKLFF.

This CDR3 reads CASSFLPGGGPSETQYF. The CDR3 nucleotides read TGTGCCAGCAGTTTCTTGCCTGGCGGGGGGCCCTCGGAGACCCAGTACTTC. This chain uses TRBV27 with TRBJ2-5, with 8 positions matching TRBD2. Germline values: CDR1 MNHEY, CDR2 SMNVEV (reference sequence). The junction had 14 bases not matched to a gene; V was cut back by 3 bases and J by 5 bases. This CDR3 contains 17 residues.

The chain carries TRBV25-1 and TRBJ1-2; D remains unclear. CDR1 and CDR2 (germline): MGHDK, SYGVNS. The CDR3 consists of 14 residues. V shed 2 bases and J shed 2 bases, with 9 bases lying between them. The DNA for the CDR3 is TGTGCCAGCAGTGAACGGGGTTCGAACTATGGCTACACCTTC. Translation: CASSERGSNYGYTF.

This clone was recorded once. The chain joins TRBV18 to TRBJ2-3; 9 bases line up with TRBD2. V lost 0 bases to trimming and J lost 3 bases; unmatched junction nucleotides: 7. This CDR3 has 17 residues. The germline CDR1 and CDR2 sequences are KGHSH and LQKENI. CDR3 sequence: CASSPPARGGLTDTQYF. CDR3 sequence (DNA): TGTGCCAGCTCACCACCGGCGCGGGGGGGACTAACAGATACGCAGTATTTT. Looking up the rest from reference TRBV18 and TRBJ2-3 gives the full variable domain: NAGVMQNPRHLVRRRGQEARLRCSPMKGHSHVYWYRQLPEEGLKFMVYLQKENIIDESGMPKERFSAEFPKEGPSILRIQQVVRGDSAAYFCASSPPARGGLTDTQYFGPGTRLTVL.

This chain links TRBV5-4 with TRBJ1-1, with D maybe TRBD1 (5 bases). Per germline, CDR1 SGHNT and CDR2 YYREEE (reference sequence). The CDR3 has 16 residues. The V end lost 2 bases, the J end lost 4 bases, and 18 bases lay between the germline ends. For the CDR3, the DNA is TGTGCCAGCAGCTTACCCTTGACCAGGGAAGGCACTGAAGCTTTCTTT. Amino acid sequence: CASSLPLTREGTEAFF.

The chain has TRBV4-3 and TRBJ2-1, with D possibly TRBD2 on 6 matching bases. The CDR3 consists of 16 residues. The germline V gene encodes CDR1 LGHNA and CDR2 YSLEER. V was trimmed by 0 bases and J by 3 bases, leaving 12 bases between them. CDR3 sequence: CASSQDRGLDYNEQFF. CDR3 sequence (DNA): TGCGCCAGCAGCCAAGATAGGGGACTGGACTACAATGAGCAGTTCTTC.

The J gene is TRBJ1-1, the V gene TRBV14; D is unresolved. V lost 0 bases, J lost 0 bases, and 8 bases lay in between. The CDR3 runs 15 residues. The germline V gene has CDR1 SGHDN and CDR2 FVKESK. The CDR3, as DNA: TGTGCCAGCAGCCAAGAGGGGAGAATGAACACTGAAGCTTTCTTT. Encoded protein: CASSQEGRMNTEAFF.

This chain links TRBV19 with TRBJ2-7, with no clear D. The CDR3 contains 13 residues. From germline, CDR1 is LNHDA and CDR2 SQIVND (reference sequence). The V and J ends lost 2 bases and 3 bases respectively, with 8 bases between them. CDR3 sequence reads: CASSISADYEQYF. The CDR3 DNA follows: TGTGCCAGTAGTATATCGGCGGACTACGAGCAGTACTTC.

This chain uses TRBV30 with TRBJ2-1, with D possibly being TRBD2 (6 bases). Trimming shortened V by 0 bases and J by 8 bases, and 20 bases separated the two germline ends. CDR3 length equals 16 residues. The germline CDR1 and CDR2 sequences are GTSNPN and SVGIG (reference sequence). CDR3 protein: CAWSVLLALSPHEQFF. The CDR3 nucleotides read TGTGCCTGGAGTGTACTCCTAGCGTTATCCCCCCATGAGCAGTTCTTC.

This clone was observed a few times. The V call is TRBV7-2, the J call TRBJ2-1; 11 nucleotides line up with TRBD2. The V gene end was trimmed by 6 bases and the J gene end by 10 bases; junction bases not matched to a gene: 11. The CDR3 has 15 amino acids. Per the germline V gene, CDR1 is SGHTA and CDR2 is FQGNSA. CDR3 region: CASSPSSGGVLEQFF. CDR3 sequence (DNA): TGTGCCAGCAGTCCGAGTAGCGGGGGGGTCCTCGAGCAGTTCTTC.

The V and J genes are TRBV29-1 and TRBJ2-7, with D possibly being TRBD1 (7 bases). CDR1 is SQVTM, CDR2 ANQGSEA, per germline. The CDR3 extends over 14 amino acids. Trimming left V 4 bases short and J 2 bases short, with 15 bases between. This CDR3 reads CSVVRGDIPYEQYF. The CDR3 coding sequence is TGCAGCGTTGTCAGGGGGGACATTCCCTACGAGCAGTACTTC.

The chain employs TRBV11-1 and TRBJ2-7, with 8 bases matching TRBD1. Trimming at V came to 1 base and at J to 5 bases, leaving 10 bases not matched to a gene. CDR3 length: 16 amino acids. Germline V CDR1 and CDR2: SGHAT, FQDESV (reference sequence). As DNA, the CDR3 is TGTGCCAGCAGCTTAGTCCCCAGGGGGCGTTGGCACGAGCAGTACTTC. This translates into CASSLVPRGRWHEQYF. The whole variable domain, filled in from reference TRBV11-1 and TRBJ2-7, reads EAEVAQSPRYKITEKSQAVAFWCDPISGHATLYWYRQILGQGPELLVQFQDESVVDDSQLPKDRFSAERLKGVDSTLKIQPAELGDSAMYLCASSLVPRGRWHEQYFGPGTRLTVT.

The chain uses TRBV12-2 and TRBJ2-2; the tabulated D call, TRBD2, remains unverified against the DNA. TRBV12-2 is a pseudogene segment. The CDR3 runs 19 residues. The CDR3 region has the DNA TGTGCAAGTCGCTTTAGGAGTAGCGGGGGGCCCACGAACACCGGGGAGCTGTTTTTT. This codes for CASRFRSSGGPTNTGELFF.

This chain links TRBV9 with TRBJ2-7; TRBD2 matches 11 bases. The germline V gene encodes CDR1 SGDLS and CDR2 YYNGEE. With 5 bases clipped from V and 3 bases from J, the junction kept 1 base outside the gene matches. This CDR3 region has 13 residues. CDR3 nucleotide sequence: TGTGCCAGCAGTGGGACTAGCGGCTACGAGCAGTACTTC. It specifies CASSGTSGYEQYF. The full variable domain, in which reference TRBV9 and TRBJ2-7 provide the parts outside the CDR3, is DSGVTQTPKHLITATGQRVTLRCSPRSGDLSVYWYQQSLDQGLQFLIQYYNGEERAKGNILERFSAQQFPDLHSELNLSSLELGDSALYFCASSGTSGYEQYFGPGTRLTVT.

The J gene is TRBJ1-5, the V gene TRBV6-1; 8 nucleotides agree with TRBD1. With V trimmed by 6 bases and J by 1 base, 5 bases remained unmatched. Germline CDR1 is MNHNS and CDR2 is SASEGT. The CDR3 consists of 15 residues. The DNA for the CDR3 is TGTGCCAGCAGCGGGACAGGAGGAAGCAATCAGCCCCAGCATTTT. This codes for CASSGTGGSNQPQHF.